The 28 T cell receptor beta chains below come from one sample, sequenced in a study of cytomegalovirus exposure and HLA in healthy donors. A multiplex PCR was run with 60 Vbeta primers and 13 Jbeta primers. Sequencing was performed with immunoSEQ multiplex PCR; in TCRdb, only in-frame clones are kept and a portion is missing. The sample records about 59,000 clones, around 80% being singletons. The source material was PBMCs. Every receptor here comes from a woman aged 40 to 49 in good health and CMV-seronegative.

This clone was found a few times. The rearrangement links TRBV28 to TRBJ2-1; perhaps TRBD1 as D (5 bases). CDR3 length equals 12 residues. The V gene lost 2 bases and the J gene lost 8 bases, with 7 bases spanning the gap. CDR1 and CDR2 from the germline V gene are MDHEN and SYDVKM. CDR3 coding DNA: TGTGCCAGCAGTTTAAAGGGGTATGAGCAGTTCTTC. It specifies CASSLKGYEQFF.

The CDR3 region is CASSSIYPRAGEPDTQYF. The CDR3 DNA sequence: TGTGCCAGCAGTTCCATCTACCCTCGAGCGGGAGAACCAGATACGCAGTATTTT. The V gene is TRBV28, the J gene TRBJ2-3, with TRBD2 matching 8 bases. The CDR3 runs to 18 residues. The germline V gene encodes CDR1 MDHEN and CDR2 SYDVKM. The V gene end was trimmed by 4 bases and the J gene end by 4 bases; junction bases not matched to a gene: 16.

V and J are TRBV15 and TRBJ1-5; possibly TRBD1 for D (6 bases). Germline CDR1 reads LNHNV; CDR2 reads YYDKDF (reference sequence). This CDR3 has 14 residues. V was trimmed by 3 bases and J by 7 bases, leaving 13 bases between them. CDR3 in amino acids: CATSRTGTGQPQHF. CDR3 DNA sequence: TGTGCCACCAGCAGGACAGGTACAGGACAGCCCCAGCATTTT.

The J gene is TRBJ2-1, the V gene TRBV10-3, with TRBD2 as a possible D gene (6 bases). This CDR3 comprises 13 residues. The germline V gene encodes CDR1 ENHRY and CDR2 SYGVKD. The V end was cut by 5 bases, the J end by 8 bases, with 13 bases between. In DNA, the CDR3 is TGTGCCATCAGTCGGGACTCCTCCTATGAGCAGTTCTTC. Residues: CAISRDSSYEQFF.

This clone was found once. This chain connects TRBV29-1 to TRBJ2-3, with D hard to call. This CDR3 is built from 12 residues. Trimming removed 7 bases at V and 1 base at J, with 9 bases between. Per the germline V gene, CDR1 is SQVTM and CDR2 is ANQGSEA. The CDR3 DNA reads TGCAGCGCAACTTTGGGCACAGATACGCAGTATTTT. Its protein is CSATLGTDTQYF.

CDR3 amino acids: CASSLYLGGQETQYF. DNA for the CDR3: TGCGCCAGCAGCTTATATCTGGGGGGCCAAGAGACCCAGTACTTC. The gene calls are TRBV5-1 and TRBJ2-5; the D gene is possibly TRBD2 (6 bases). V was cut by 2 bases and J by 1 base, with 12 bases left in between. Germline CDR1 and CDR2: SGHRS and YFSETQ. This CDR3 region has 15 residues.

This rearrangement joins TRBV28 to TRBJ1-2; TRBD1 aligns across 7 bases. Losses at the gene ends were 6 bases for V and 4 bases for J; bases not matched to a gene: 8. Germline CDR1 MDHEN, CDR2 SYDVKM. CDR3 length: 14 amino acids. The CDR3 DNA reads as TGTGCCAGCAGCGTTACGGGACAGCGCTATGGCTACACCTTC. This gives the protein CASSVTGQRYGYTF.

The CDR3 DNA sequence: TGTGCCAGTAGTATAAGGTCGACAGGGTTCTACTACAATGAGCAGTTCTTC. This sequence encodes CASSIRSTGFYYNEQFF. The chain has TRBV19 and TRBJ2-1; TRBD1 aligns across 7 bases. The CDR3 sequence is 17 residues long. V was clipped by 2 bases and J by 3 bases; unmatched bases: 10. The germline V gene has CDR1 LNHDA and CDR2 SQIVND (reference sequence).

Here the CDR3 reads CASSWASGGQETQYF. The CDR3 DNA follows: TGTGCCAGCAGTTGGGCTAGCGGGGGGCAAGAGACCCAGTACTTC. The chain joins TRBV27 to TRBJ2-5; 11 nucleotides align to TRBD2. CDR3 size: 15 residues. J gave up 2 bases and V 4 bases, and 3 bases lay outside the gene matches. Germline CDR1 reads MNHEY; CDR2 reads SMNVEV (reference sequence).

The chain is built from TRBV19 and TRBJ2-2, with 7 nucleotides matching TRBD2. This CDR3 spans 16 amino acids. Germline V CDR1 and CDR2: LNHDA, SQIVND (reference sequence). Trimming took 0 bases from V and 0 from J; bases not matched to a gene: 1. Written as DNA, the CDR3 is TGTGCCAGTAGTATAGACCGGGGGGCGAACACCGGGGAGCTGTTTTTT. Translation: CASSIDRGANTGELFF.

The rearrangement joins TRBV4-3 to TRBJ2-1, with D possibly TRBD1 on 5 matching bases. Between the trimmed V and J ends, which lost 0 bases and 7 bases, there was a span of 16 bases. Germline V gene data show CDR1 as LGHNA and CDR2 as YSLEER. The CDR3 totals 16 residues. CDR3 loop: CASSQDKGISVNEQFF. Written as DNA, the CDR3 is TGCGCCAGCAGCCAAGATAAGGGGATTTCGGTAAATGAGCAGTTCTTC.

The chain employs TRBV6-1 and TRBJ2-2; 9 positions agree with TRBD2. V gave up 4 bases and J gave up 8 bases; unmatched junction bases: 8. CDR3 length: 15 amino acids. Looked up from germline, CDR1 is MNHNS and CDR2 is SASEGT. The CDR3 loop reads CASSGVAGASGELFF. CDR3 nucleotides: TGTGCCAGCAGTGGGGTAGCGGGAGCGTCTGGGGAGCTGTTTTTT.

The chain couples TRBV19 to TRBJ2-3, with D possibly being TRBD2 (7 bases). The CDR3 runs 12 residues. V dropped 8 bases and J dropped 4 bases, with 10 bases sitting between them. Germline V CDR1 and CDR2: LNHDA, SQIVND (reference sequence). CDR3 sequence reads: CASEGGADTQYF. DNA of the CDR3: TGTGCCAGTGAGGGGGGGGCAGATACGCAGTATTTT.

The rearrangement joins TRBV4-2 to TRBJ2-4, with D possibly TRBD2 on 5 matching bases. Germline values: CDR1 LGHNA, CDR2 YNFKEQ. Trimming stripped 4 bases from V and 0 bases from J, with 7 bases between. The CDR3 covers 14 residues. The CDR3 DNA follows: TGTGCCAGCAGCCCGAGGGAAGCCAAAAACATTCAGTACTTC. It translates to CASSPREAKNIQYF.

The chain carries TRBV7-2 and TRBJ2-1; 10 positions agree with TRBD2. The CDR3 extends over 14 amino acids. Trimming at V came to 1 base and at J to 6 bases, leaving 0 bases not matched to a gene. Per the germline V gene, CDR1 is SGHTA and CDR2 is FQGNSA. Here the CDR3 reads CASSLGTSGNEQFF. DNA for the CDR3: TGTGCCAGCAGCTTAGGGACTAGCGGCAATGAGCAGTTCTTC.

This sequence joins TRBV5-6 and TRBJ1-1; 8 bases line up with TRBD1. CDR1 is SGHDT and CDR2 is YYEEEE in the germline V gene. The length of the CDR3 is 12 residues. Losses at the gene ends were 3 bases for V and 6 bases for J; bases not matched to a gene: 1. CDR3 amino acids: CASSYRGAEAFF. CDR3 sequence (DNA): TGTGCCAGCAGCTACAGGGGGGCTGAAGCTTTCTTT.

Only one count was recorded for this clone. The chain combines TRBV4-1 with TRBJ1-2, with D maybe TRBD1 (6 bases). The V and J ends lost 0 bases and 4 bases respectively, with 9 bases between them. The CDR3 is 14 residues long. CDR1 is MGHRA, CDR2 YSYEKL, per germline. CDR3 amino acids: CASSQEQGAYGYTF. The CDR3 DNA reads as TGCGCCAGCAGCCAAGAACAGGGCGCCTATGGCTACACCTTC.

The rearrangement links TRBV5-1 to TRBJ2-1; the match to TRBD2 covers 10 bases. The CDR3 runs to 16 residues. Germline V gives CDR1 SGHRS, CDR2 YFSETQ. V shed 0 bases, J shed 4 bases, and the junction held 4 bases outside the gene matches. The CDR3 sequence is CASSLAGTSVYNEQFF. As DNA, the CDR3 is TGCGCCAGCAGCTTGGCCGGGACTAGCGTATACAATGAGCAGTTCTTC.

J is TRBJ1-1 and V is TRBV28; no definite D call. This CDR3 has 14 amino acids. From germline, CDR1 is MDHEN and CDR2 SYDVKM. The ends were cut back, 3 bases at V and 6 bases at J, with 14 bases in the middle. The DNA of the CDR3 is TGTGCCAGCAGTTTGCCTGTTGAGGGAGCTGAAGCTTTCTTT. Protein: CASSLPVEGAEAFF.

V and J are TRBV28 and TRBJ1-3; no clear D. CDR1 MDHEN and CDR2 SYDVKM come from the germline V gene. This CDR3 region has 12 residues. This CDR3 reads CAHSTHGNTIYF. CDR3 nucleotides: TGTGCTCACAGTACGCATGGAAACACCATATATTTT.

This clone came up a few times. The chain links TRBV14 to TRBJ2-7; maybe TRBD2 (6 bases). V lost 3 bases to trimming and J lost 2 bases, with 14 bases between them. Per the germline V gene, CDR1 is SGHDN and CDR2 is FVKESK. The CDR3 is 15 residues long. The CDR3 loop reads CASSQLATLTYEQYF. The CDR3 DNA follows: TGTGCCAGCAGCCAGCTAGCGACGTTAACCTACGAGCAGTACTTC.

To note about this clone: An end of the junction does not agree with germline; a read error may underlie this. The sample contains more than one DNA sequence encoding this CDR3. The rearrangement joins TRBV5-4 to TRBJ1-4; 7 positions match TRBD1. There are 17 residues in the CDR3. The germline V gene encodes CDR1 SGHNT and CDR2 YYREEE (reference sequence). The CDR3 region is CASSPGRGIATNEKLFF. The DNA of the CDR3 is TGTGCCAGCAGTCCCGGCAGGGGGATCGCAACTAATGAAAAACTGTTTTTC.

This clone was seen only once. The chain joins TRBV19 to TRBJ1-1; 7 positions match TRBD1. The CDR3 is 12 residues long. The trim removed 1 base at V and 11 bases at J, leaving 4 bases unmatched. Germline V CDR1 and CDR2: LNHDA, SQIVND (reference sequence). CDR3 protein: CASSIAQGLAFF. The CDR3 DNA reads as TGTGCCAGTAGTATAGCACAGGGGCTGGCTTTCTTT.

The chain has TRBV27 and TRBJ1-3, with 8 positions matching TRBD1. Germline CDR1 reads MNHEY; CDR2 reads SMNVEV (reference sequence). This CDR3 comprises 14 residues. The V segment lost 4 bases and the J segment 2 bases; nucleotides outside the gene matches: 1. CDR3 DNA sequence: TGTGCCAGCAGTTCGACAGGGGCTGGAAACACCATATATTTT. Amino acids: CASSSTGAGNTIYF.

This clone was detected only once. The chain recombines TRBV29-1 with TRBJ1-2, with 8 bases that match TRBD1. CDR1 and CDR2 (germline): SQVTM, ANQGSEA. V lost 3 bases, J lost 6 bases, and 12 bases stayed unmatched. This CDR3 is 15 amino acids long. Here the CDR3 reads CSVEARGRDPNGYTF. For the CDR3, the DNA is TGCAGCGTTGAGGCCAGGGGGCGCGATCCCAATGGCTACACCTTC.

The chain recombines TRBV27 with TRBJ2-1; 9 bases line up with TRBD1. Germline CDR1 reads MNHEY; CDR2 reads SMNVEV (reference sequence). CDR3 size: 14 residues. Trimming cost V 5 bases and J 6 bases; bases outside gene matches: 5. CDR3 coding DNA: TGTGCCAGCAGTCCTGGACAGGGGAGCAATGAGCAGTTCTTC. It encodes CASSPGQGSNEQFF.

The CDR3 nucleotides read TGCAGCGTTGGAGCGTTTAGCACAGATACGCAGTATTTT. This translates into CSVGAFSTDTQYF. The chain joins TRBV29-1 to TRBJ2-3; D not resolved. Looked up from germline, CDR1 is SQVTM and CDR2 is ANQGSEA. The V end lost 4 bases, the J end lost 0 bases, and 8 bases lay between the germline ends. This CDR3 has 13 residues.

V gene TRBV30 combines with J gene TRBJ1-3; no reliable D call. The V and J ends lost 7 bases and 7 bases respectively, with 17 bases between them. Germline CDR1 and CDR2: GTSNPN and SVGIG (reference sequence). The CDR3 has 13 amino acids. CDR3 DNA sequence: TGTGCCTTGGATAAGGGCGGAGGGAACACCATATATTTT. It codes for CALDKGGGNTIYF. The entire variable domain, with the rest obtained from reference TRBV30 and TRBJ1-3, is as follows: SQTIHQWPATLVQPVGSPLSLECTVEGTSNPNLYWYRQAAGRGLQLLFYSVGIGQISSEVPQNLSASRPQDRQFILSSKKLLLSDSGFYLCALDKGGGNTIYFGEGSWLTVV.